This TCR beta chain comes out of a study of cytomegalovirus exposure and HLA in healthy donors. Points from the study as a whole: Accurate HLA-A and HLA-B prediction from TCR beta sequences was reported for most subjects.

The PCR made use of 60 Vbeta and 13 Jbeta primers. Repertoires were generated with immunoSEQ multiplex PCR, while TCRdb's copy carries only in-frame clones and drops some. The data hold approximately 180,000 clones, with roughly nine tenths observed a single time. V lost 0 bases to trimming and J lost 4 bases; unmatched junction nucleotides: 4. In germline, CDR1 is MNHEY, CDR2 SVGAGI. The CDR3 contains 15 residues. As concerns this clone: Antigen specificity is unknown. The identical CDR3 is also encoded by other nucleotide sequences in the sample.

Material for sequencing was PBMCs. The V gene is TRBV6-5, the J gene TRBJ2-7, with TRBD1 identical over 9 bases. This sequence was found in a girl less than two years old in good health and CMV-seronegative. CDR3 DNA sequence: TGTGCCAGCAGTTACTCTGGGACAGGGTCGTACGAGCAGTACTTC. It codes for CASSYSGTGSYEQYF.